The rows below give T cell receptor beta chains drawn from one sample of a study of shared clonotypes between healthy human individuals. Sequencing used immunoSEQ multiplex PCR; TCRdb keeps in-frame clones, though not all of them. The sample yields roughly 2.2 million clones, 93% seen once. What was sequenced was naive CD4+ T cells from PBMCs. The source is a man younger than 30 in good health. Some clones in this sample may be carry-over from other donors' samples. The CDR3 runs from the conserved cysteine through the conserved F or W. The D gene is left open where the match is weak. The size of a clone is reported for some rows only, either as once, few or many, or as a class for expanded clones.

d_call	v_call	clone_size	j_call	cdr3_nt	cdr3_aa
NA	TRBV15	NA	TRBJ2-2	TGTGCCACCAGCAGAGATGGTTCTAGCGATAACACCGGGGAGCTGTTTTTT	CATSRDGSSDNTGELFF
NA	TRBV9	NA	TRBJ2-3	TGTGCCAGCAGCGTAGCTCTGTGGGATACGCAGTATTTT	CASSVALWDTQYF
TRBD1	TRBV6-1	NA	TRBJ1-5	TGTGCCAGCGGGGGACAGGACAATCAGCCCCAGCATTTT	CASGGQDNQPQHF
NA	TRBV4-1	NA	TRBJ2-6	TGCGCCAGCAGCCAAGATGGAGGGACAGTCCTGACTTTC	CASSQDGGTVLTF
NA	TRBV5-4	once	TRBJ1-3	TGTGCCAGCAGCCTGGACGCCGGGGCTGGAAACACCATATATTTT	CASSLDAGAGNTIYF
NA	TRBV5-1	NA	TRBJ2-2	TGCGCCAGCAGCCAGGGGCCCGCCGGGGAGCTGTTTTTT	CASSQGPAGELFF
NA	TRBV6-1	once	TRBJ2-1	TGTGCCAGCAGTGAAGAAAGAAGGACAGTCCGGCGCAATGAGCAGTTCTTC	CASSEERRTVRRNEQFF
NA	TRBV4-3	once	TRBJ1-3	TGCGCCAGCAGCCAAACGAGCAGGTCTGGAAACACCATATATTTT	CASSQTSRSGNTIYF
TRBD2	TRBV2	NA	TRBJ2-1	TGTGCCAGCAGTGGACGGGGCCGGGGGGAATACAATGAGCAGTTCTTC	CASSGRGRGEYNEQFF
NA	TRBV7-2	NA	TRBJ1-3	TGTGCCAGCAGCTCAAGGGCCCTTGGCTCTGGAAACACCATATATTTT	CASSSRALGSGNTIYF
TRBD1	TRBV9	NA	TRBJ1-1	TGTGCCAGCAGCCGTACTGGACAGGGCCGCACTGAAGCTTTCTTT	CASSRTGQGRTEAFF
NA	TRBV28	NA	TRBJ1-3	TGTGCCAGCAGTTTATTGGAGGCGGTGGAGAACACCATATATTTT	CASSLLEAVENTIYF
NA	TRBV9	NA	TRBJ1-1	TGTGCCAGCAGCGTAAACACTTTCGGCGCTGAAGCTTTCTTT	CASSVNTFGAEAFF
TRBD2	TRBV11-2	NA	TRBJ2-1	TGTGCCAGCAGCCACTTAGCGGGAGCCCACAATGAGCAGTTCTTC	CASSHLAGAHNEQFF
NA	TRBV18	NA	TRBJ2-5	TGTGCCAGCTCACCAGGTCGGCTACAAGAGACCCAGTACTTC	CASSPGRLQETQYF
NA	TRBV10-2	NA	TRBJ1-3	TGCGCCAGCAGGAGGGGTATTCTTTCGGGAGGAAACACCATATATTTT	CASRRGILSGGNTIYF
NA	TRBV28	NA	TRBJ1-2	TGTGCCAGCAGTTTCAGGGCTTGGGGCTACACCTTC	CASSFRAWGYTF